The TCR beta chain described here comes from a study of blood T cell repertoires in COVID-19. Study-level background: Both acute and convalescent COVID-19 samples were obtained from the United States, Italy and Spain. T cells, B-cell-depleted T cells, or PBMCs provided the cDNA or gDNA that served as material.

Trimming pared 0 bases from V and 4 bases from J, leaving 14 bases between. CDR3 length: 15 amino acids. Germline V gene lookup returns CDR1 SGHRS and CDR2 YFSETQ. This clone was counted a few times. In the original workflow: Amplification of reference gene primers was used by the study to estimate nucleated cell counts. This table comes from immunoSEQ multiplex PCR, and its TCRdb copy is limited to in-frame clones, with some not included. The DNA gave D and trimming, while V, J and clone size come from that table. The repertoire holds tens of thousands of clones, with 70% to 75% as singletons. The sample comprised peripheral blood. The sequence came from a man between 50 and 59 years old with active or convalescent COVID-19. The genes are TRBV5-1 and TRBJ2-7; D unclear. In DNA form, the CDR3 reads TGCGCCAGCAGCTTGGCCGCCACACCAACATACGAGCAGTACTTC. It translates to CASSLAATPTYEQYF. Looking up the rest from reference TRBV5-1 and TRBJ2-7 gives the full variable domain: KAGVTQTPRYLIKTRGQQVTLSCSPISGHRSVSWYQQTPGQGLQFLFEYFSETQRNKGNFPGRFSGRQFSNSRSEMNVSTLELGDSALYLCASSLAATPTYEQYFGPGTRLTVT.